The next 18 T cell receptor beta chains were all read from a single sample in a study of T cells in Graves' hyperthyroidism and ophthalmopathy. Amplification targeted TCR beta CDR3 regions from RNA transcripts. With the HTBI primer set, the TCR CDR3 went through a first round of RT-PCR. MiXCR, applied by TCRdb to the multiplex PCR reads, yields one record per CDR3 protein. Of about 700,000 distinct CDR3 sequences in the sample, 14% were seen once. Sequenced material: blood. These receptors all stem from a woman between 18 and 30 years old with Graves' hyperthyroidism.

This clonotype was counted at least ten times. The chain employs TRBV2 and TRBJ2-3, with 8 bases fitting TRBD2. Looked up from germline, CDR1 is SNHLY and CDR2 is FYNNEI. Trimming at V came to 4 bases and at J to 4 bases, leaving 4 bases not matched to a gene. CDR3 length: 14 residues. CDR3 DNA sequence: TGTGCCAGCAGTGGACGGGAGGGCCCAGATACGCAGTATTTT. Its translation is CASSGREGPDTQYF.

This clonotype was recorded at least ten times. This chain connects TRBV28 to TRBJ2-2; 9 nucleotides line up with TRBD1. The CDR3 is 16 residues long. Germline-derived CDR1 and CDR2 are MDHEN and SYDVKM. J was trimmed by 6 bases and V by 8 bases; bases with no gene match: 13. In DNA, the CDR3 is TGTGCCAGCGGGACAGGGATCCAAGGGTGGCCCGGGGAGCTGTTTTTT. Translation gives CASGTGIQGWPGELFF.

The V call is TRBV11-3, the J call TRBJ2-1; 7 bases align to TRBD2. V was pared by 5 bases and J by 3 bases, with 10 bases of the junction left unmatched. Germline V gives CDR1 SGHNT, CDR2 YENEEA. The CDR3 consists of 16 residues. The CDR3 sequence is CASSPHLAGDYNEQFF. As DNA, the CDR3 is TGTGCCAGCAGCCCCCATCTGGCGGGAGACTACAATGAGCAGTTCTTC.

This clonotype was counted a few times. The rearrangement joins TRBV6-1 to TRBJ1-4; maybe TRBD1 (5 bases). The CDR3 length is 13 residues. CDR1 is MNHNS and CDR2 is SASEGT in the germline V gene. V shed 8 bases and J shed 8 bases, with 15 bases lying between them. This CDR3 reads CASRAGGGEKLFF. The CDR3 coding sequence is TGTGCCAGCCGGGCGGGGGGAGGAGAAAAACTGTTTTTT.

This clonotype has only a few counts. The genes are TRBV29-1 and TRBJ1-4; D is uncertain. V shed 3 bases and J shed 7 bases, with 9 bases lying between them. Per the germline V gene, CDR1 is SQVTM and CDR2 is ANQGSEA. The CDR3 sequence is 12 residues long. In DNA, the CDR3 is TGCAGCGTTGAGGGGATCAGTGAAAAACTGTTTTTT. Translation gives CSVEGISEKLFF.

The CDR3, as DNA: TGTGCCAGCAGCCCTAGCGGGGCGCCCTCCTACGAGCAGTACTTC. Protein product: CASSPSGAPSYEQYF. The rearrangement uses TRBV12-3 or TRBV12-4 and TRBJ2-7, with TRBD2 identical over 9 bases. Trimming removed 6 bases from V and 0 bases from J; junction bases left unmatched: 6. The CDR3 spans 15 residues.

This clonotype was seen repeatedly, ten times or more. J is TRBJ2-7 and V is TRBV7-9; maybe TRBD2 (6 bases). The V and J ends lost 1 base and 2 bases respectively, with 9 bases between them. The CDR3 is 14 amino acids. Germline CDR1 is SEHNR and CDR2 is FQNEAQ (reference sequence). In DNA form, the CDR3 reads TGTGCCAGCAGCTTAGTGGGGGGAACCTACGAGCAGTACTTC. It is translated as CASSLVGGTYEQYF.

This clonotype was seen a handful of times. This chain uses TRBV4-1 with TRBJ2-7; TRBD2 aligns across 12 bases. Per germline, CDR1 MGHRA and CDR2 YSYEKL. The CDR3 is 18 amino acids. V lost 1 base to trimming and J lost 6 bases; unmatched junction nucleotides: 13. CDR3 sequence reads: CASSQVWGRLAGVSEQYF. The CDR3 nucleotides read TGCGCCAGCAGCCAAGTCTGGGGTCGACTAGCGGGAGTGAGCGAGCAGTACTTC.

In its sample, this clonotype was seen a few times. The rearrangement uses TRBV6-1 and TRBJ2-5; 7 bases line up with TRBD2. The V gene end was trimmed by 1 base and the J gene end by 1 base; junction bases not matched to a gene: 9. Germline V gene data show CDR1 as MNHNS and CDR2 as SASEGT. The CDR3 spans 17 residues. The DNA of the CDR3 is TGTGCCAGCAGTGAAGATGCGGGAGCGGCTATCCAAGAGACCCAGTACTTC. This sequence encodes CASSEDAGAAIQETQYF.

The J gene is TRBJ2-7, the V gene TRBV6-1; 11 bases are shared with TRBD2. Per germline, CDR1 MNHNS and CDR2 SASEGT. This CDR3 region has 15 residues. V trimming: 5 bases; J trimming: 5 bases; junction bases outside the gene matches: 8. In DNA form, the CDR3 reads TGTGCCAGCAGTAAGGGGACTAGCGGAGGCGACGAGCAGTACTTC. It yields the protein CASSKGTSGGDEQYF.

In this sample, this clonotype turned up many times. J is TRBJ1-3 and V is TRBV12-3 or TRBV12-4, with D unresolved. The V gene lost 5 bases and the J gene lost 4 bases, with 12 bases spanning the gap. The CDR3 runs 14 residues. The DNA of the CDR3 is TGTGCCAGCAGTCCGGTGGGCCGCGGAAACACCATATATTTT. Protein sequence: CASSPVGRGNTIYF.

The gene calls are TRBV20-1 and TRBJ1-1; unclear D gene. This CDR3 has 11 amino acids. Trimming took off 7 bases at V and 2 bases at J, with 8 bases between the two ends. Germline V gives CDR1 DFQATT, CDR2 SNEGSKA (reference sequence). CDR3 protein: CSGSDNTEAFF. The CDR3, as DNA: TGCAGTGGATCCGATAACACTGAAGCTTTCTTT.

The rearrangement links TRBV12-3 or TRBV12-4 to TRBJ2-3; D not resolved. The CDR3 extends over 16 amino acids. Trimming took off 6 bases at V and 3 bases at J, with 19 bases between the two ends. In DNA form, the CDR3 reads TGTGCCAGCAGCCCCTCCTGGGTTGAGGAGACAGATACGCAGTATTTT. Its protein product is CASSPSWVEETDTQYF.

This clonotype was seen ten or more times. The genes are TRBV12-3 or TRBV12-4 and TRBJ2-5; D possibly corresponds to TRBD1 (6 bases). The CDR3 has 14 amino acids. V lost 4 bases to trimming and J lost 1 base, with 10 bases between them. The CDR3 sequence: CASSSTGTQETQYF. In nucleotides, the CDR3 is TGTGCCAGCAGTTCCACAGGGACCCAAGAGACCCAGTACTTC.

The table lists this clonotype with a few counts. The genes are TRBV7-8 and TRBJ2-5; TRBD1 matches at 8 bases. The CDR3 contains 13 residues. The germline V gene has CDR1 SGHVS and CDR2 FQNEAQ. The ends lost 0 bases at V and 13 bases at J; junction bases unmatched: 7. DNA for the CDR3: TGTGCCAGCAGCTTAGCTTTGGCAGGGGGCGCGTACTTC. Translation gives CASSLALAGGAYF.

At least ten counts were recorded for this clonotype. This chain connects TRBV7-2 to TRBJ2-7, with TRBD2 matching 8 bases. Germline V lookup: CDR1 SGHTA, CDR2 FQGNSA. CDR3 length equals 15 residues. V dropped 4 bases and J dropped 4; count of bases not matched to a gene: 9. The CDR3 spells CASSSSGGRYYEQYF. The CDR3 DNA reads TGTGCCAGCAGCTCGAGTGGCGGGAGGTATTACGAGCAGTACTTC. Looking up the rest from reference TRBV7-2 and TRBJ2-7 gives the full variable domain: GAGVSQSPSNKVTEKGKDVELRCDPISGHTALYWYRQSLGQGLEFLIYFQGNSAPDKSGLPSDRFSAERTGGSVSTLTIQRTQQEDSAVYLCASSSSGGRYYEQYFGPGTRLTVT.

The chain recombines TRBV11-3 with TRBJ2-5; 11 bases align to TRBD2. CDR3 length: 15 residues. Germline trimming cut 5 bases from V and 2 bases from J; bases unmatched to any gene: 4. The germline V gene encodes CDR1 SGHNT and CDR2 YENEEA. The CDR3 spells CASSDGTSGQETQYF. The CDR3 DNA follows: TGTGCCAGCAGCGATGGGACTAGCGGACAAGAGACCCAGTACTTC.

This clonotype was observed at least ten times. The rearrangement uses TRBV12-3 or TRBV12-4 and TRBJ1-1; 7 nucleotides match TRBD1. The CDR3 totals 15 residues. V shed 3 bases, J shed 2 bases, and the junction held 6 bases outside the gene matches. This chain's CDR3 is CASSLTGPLNTEAFF. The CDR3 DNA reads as TGTGCCAGCAGTTTGACAGGGCCCCTTAACACTGAAGCTTTCTTT.